The 6 T cell receptor beta chains below were found in one sample sequenced in a study of CD8+CD57+ T cells in acquired aplastic anemia. Both TCR beta VDJ combination and CDR3 sequence profiling were carried out. Genomic DNA was the template for this profiling. From the reads, TCRdb called clonotypes with MiXCR, one entry per CDR3 protein. The sample contains about 270,000 distinct CDR3 sequences, about 56% of which appear only once. Input material: sorted CD4+, CD8+, or CD8+CD57+ T cells (not recorded which) from PBMCs. These receptors were collected from a human donor with severe aplastic anemia or a healthy control (not recorded which).

This clonotype was detected only a few times. CDR3 sequence (DNA): TGTGCCAGCAAGTCCGCAATTCCTGAAGCTTTCTTT. Translated, it gives CASKSAIPEAFF. The chain has TRBV2 and TRBJ1-1, with D unresolved. This CDR3 contains 12 residues. CDR1 is SNHLY, CDR2 FYNNEI, per germline. The V gene lost 7 bases and the J gene lost 6 bases, with 12 bases spanning the gap.

The J gene is TRBJ1-5, the V gene TRBV19; TRBD1 is a possible D gene (6 bases). The V gene's germline CDR1 is LNHDA and CDR2 SQIVND (reference sequence). V was pared by 3 bases and J by 4 bases, with 10 bases between. The CDR3 has 14 residues. CDR3 nucleotide sequence: TGTGCCAGTAGTATCCGGGACAATAATCAGCCCCAGCATTTT. Residues: CASSIRDNNQPQHF.

Only a few counts were recorded for this clonotype. The chain recombines TRBV10-3 with TRBJ1-1; D is possibly TRBD1 (5 bases). Trimming removed 6 bases at V and 2 bases at J, with 10 bases between. Per germline, CDR1 ENHRY and CDR2 SYGVKD. CDR3 length equals 13 residues. For the CDR3, the DNA is TGTGCCATCAGCGCGACAGTCAACACTGAAGCTTTCTTT. Residues: CAISATVNTEAFF.

V gene TRBV2 combines with J gene TRBJ1-2; D call uncertain. The CDR3 consists of 15 residues. Trimming took 4 bases from V and 5 from J, leaving 17 bases between them. CDR1 and CDR2 from the germline V gene are SNHLY and FYNNEI. In DNA form, the CDR3 reads TGTGCCAGCAGTGGGGTGTTCAGGAGTGAGTATGGCTACACCTTC. Translating it yields CASSGVFRSEYGYTF.

This clonotype was observed once. The V and J genes are TRBV29-1 and TRBJ1-2, with no clear D. V shed 0 bases and J shed 8 bases, with 16 bases lying between them. The CDR3 totals 14 residues. The germline CDR1 and CDR2 sequences are SQVTM and ANQGSEA. Written as DNA, the CDR3 is TGCAGCGTTGAAGAAGCCGACAAGAGAGAGGGCTACACCTTC. Translation: CSVEEADKREGYTF. Based on the CDR3 plus reference TRBV29-1 and TRBJ1-2, the full variable domain is SAVISQKPSRDICQRGTSLTIQCQVDSQVTMMFWYRQQPGQSLTLIATANQGSEATYESGFVIDKFPISRPNLTFSTLTVSNMSPEDSSIYLCSVEEADKREGYTFGSGTRLTVV.

The sample holds many counts of this clonotype. CDR3 loop: CASSGPGYEKLFF. As DNA, the CDR3 is TGTGCCAGCTCAGGGCCAGGATATGAAAAACTGTTTTTT. This sequence joins TRBV19 and TRBJ1-4, with D possibly being TRBD1 (5 bases). The CDR3 totals 13 residues. The V gene's germline CDR1 is LNHDA and CDR2 SQIVND (reference sequence). The germline V and J ends were trimmed by 9 bases and 6 bases, with 14 bases remaining between them.